The sequence of this T cell receptor beta chain was determined in a study of T cells in Graves' hyperthyroidism and ophthalmopathy. The study's findings and limits: The majority of expanded thyroid clonotypes above 0.001 also appeared in blood.

This clonotype was counted only a few times. Its target is not known. Amplification of TCR beta CDR3 regions used RNA as the template. First-round RT-PCR with HTBI primers amplified the TCR CDR3 region. TCRdb analysed the multiplex PCR reads with MiXCR anew, one entry per CDR3 protein. The profile shows roughly 740,000 distinct CDR3 sequences, 16% of them singletons. This CDR3 comprises 14 residues. V was shortened by 1 base and J by 0 bases, with 7 bases between the two germline ends. CDR1 and CDR2 from the germline V gene are LNHDA and SQIVND (reference sequence). This clonotype originated in a man aged 18 to 30 with Graves' hyperthyroidism. Specimen: blood. The chain uses TRBV19 and TRBJ2-7; maybe TRBD1 (5 bases). CDR3: CASSIVGPSYEQYF. CDR3 sequence (DNA): TGTGCCAGTAGTATAGTGGGGCCCTCCTACGAGCAGTACTTC.